This TCR beta chain was observed in a study of T cell responses to AZD1222 COVID-19 vaccine. The CDR3 is 11 amino acids. The germline CDR1 and CDR2 sequences are LNHDA and SQIVND (reference sequence). Between the trimmed V and J ends, which lost 7 bases and 8 bases, there was a span of 8 bases. Repertoires were generated with immunoSEQ multiplex PCR, while TCRdb's copy carries only in-frame clones and drops some. The sample yields 150,000 or so clones, approximately 90% seen once. This specimen consisted of peripheral blood, obtained on day 0 of MenACWY control vaccination. The origin of this receptor is an adult in good health. The chain links TRBV19 to TRBJ1-4; D is unclear. As DNA, the CDR3 is TGTGCCAGTACCTCAGGAGAAAAACTGTTTTTT. Its protein is CASTSGEKLFF. The variable domain in full, with the rest retrieved from reference TRBV19 and TRBJ1-4, is DGGITQSPKYLFRKEGQNVTLSCEQNLNHDAMYWYRQDPGQGLRLIYYSQIVNDFQKGDIAEGYSVSREKKESFPLTVTSAQKNPTAFYLCASTSGEKLFFGSGTQLSVL.